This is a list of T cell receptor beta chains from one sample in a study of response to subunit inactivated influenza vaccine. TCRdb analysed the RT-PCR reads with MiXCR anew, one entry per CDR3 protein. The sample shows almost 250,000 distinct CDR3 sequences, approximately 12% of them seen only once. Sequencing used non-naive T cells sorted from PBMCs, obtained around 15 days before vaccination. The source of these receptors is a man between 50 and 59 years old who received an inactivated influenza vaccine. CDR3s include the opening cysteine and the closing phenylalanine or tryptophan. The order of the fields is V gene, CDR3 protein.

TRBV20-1 CSAPREDQPQHF
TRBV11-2 CASSLGGGGYTF
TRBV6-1 CASSEYRYQPQHF
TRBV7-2 CASSFTGTSGYNEQFF
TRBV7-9 CASSYGTGDTGELFF
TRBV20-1 CSARGSLNTEAFF
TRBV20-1 CSARALIPGTEAFF
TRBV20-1 CSAHNRGEKNNEQFF
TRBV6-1 CASSWGTIPNQPQHF
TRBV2 CASSTGDFEQYF
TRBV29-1 CSVIRTAGATEAFF
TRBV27 CASTRQGAAYPLHF
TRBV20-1 CSARAAGRLYNEQFF
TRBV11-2 CASSIRQGSDTQYF
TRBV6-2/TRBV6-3 CASSYSKVAGIGYNEQFF
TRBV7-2 CASSQPTGRQYF